A single T cell receptor (beta chain) is shown here with its context. Its specificity is not known. A much larger clone lies one base from this, so it may be a read error. The data derive from a study of type 1 regulatory T cells. TCRdb re-called the reads through MiXCR, storing one row per CDR3 protein. The sample lists roughly 62,000 distinct CDR3 sequences, approximately 60% seen once, with 1.5% to 2% in the top ten. The CDR3 is 11 residues long. From germline, CDR1 is KGHDR and CDR2 SFDVKD. Trimming cost V 7 bases and J 2 bases, with 3 bases left between them. The gene calls are TRBV24-1 and TRBJ2-3; D gene uncertain. This receptor was taken from a human donor in good health. The specimen sequenced was cultured non-Tr1 T cells, either the whole culture or a sorted T cell fraction (not recorded which). As DNA, the CDR3 is TGTGCCACCAGCTTCACAGATACGCAGTATTTT. The encoded protein is CATSFTDTQYF.